Listed below are T cell receptor beta chains from one sample, sequenced in a study of monozygotic twins with inflammatory bowel disease. TCRdb re-analyzed the 5' RACE reads; it lists each CDR3 protein once, without DNA. This repertoire includes approximately 400,000 distinct CDR3 sequences. Sample: blood. Receptors were obtained from a human donor with ulcerative colitis or Crohn's disease, or a healthy co-twin of an affected twin (not recorded which). Both conserved end residues are part of each CDR3. Each record gives: V gene, J gene, CDR3 protein.

>TRBV5-1|TRBJ1-3
CASGRDRSDSGNTIYF
>TRBV6-6|TRBJ2-3
CASSTVDTQYF
>TRBV20-1|TRBJ2-7
CSAPWLGGGSYEQYF
>TRBV7-2|TRBJ2-7
CASSSPGQGANEQYF
>TRBV18|TRBJ2-7
CASSPEGLAGGHDEQYF
>TRBV28|TRBJ1-2
CASSLFGDRAVRGYTF
>TRBV14|TRBJ1-1
CASSQGRQNSEAFF
>TRBV7-2|TRBJ2-7
CASSFIGVRYEQYF
>TRBV18|TRBJ2-5
CASSLAKGLQETQYF
>TRBV30|TRBJ2-1
CAWRLGRDEQFF
>TRBV5-1|TRBJ1-2
CASSLNQGSNYGYTF
>TRBV19|TRBJ2-1
CASSIDLAASYNEQFF
>TRBV4-1|TRBJ2-7
CASSQGTGTGYEQYF
>TRBV20-1|TRBJ1-5
CSAPQMGGEYSNQPQHF
>TRBV20-1|TRBJ2-7
CSARRGGVITTYEQYF
>TRBV5-1|TRBJ2-7
CASSLVATGAPYEQYF
>TRBV20-1|TRBJ2-7
CSAPLGALSYEQYF
>TRBV19|TRBJ2-2
CASSEGLVVGELFF
>TRBV5-1|TRBJ2-5
CASSQGLAARETQYF
>TRBV28|TRBJ1-2
CASSPGDYGYTF
>TRBV29-1|TRBJ2-7
CSVLGLAATSYEQYF
>TRBV7-6|TRBJ1-6
CASSSQQGYNSPLHF
>TRBV28|TRBJ1-1
CASSRAPGEAFF
>TRBV7-3|TRBJ2-1
CASSLIGPSRHNEQFF
>TRBV12-3/TRBV12-4|TRBJ2-5
CASRGPRETQYF
>TRBV27|TRBJ2-2
CASSLRATNTGELFF
>TRBV20-1|TRBJ1-5
CSATEHSNQPQHF
>TRBV9|TRBJ2-5
CASSGSGTRQETQYF
>TRBV12-3/TRBV12-4|TRBJ2-2
CASSGTERGTGELFF
>TRBV20-1|TRBJ1-4
CSARDPQGGGEKLFF
>TRBV4-3|TRBJ2-2
CASSLYVGPPGELFF
>TRBV27|TRBJ2-1
CASSLRTIQSNEQFF
>TRBV6-1|TRBJ2-1
CASSELTGQANEQFF
>TRBV7-2|TRBJ1-1
CASSVGFMNTEAFF
>TRBV5-1|TRBJ2-1
CASSRGQRYNEQFF
>TRBV7-4|TRBJ2-7
CASSLALEGQGALNEQYF
>TRBV5-5|TRBJ2-3
CASSLPRREEGQYF
>TRBV27|TRBJ2-3
CASSGWPQGSYTQYF
>TRBV30|TRBJ2-3
CAWSGYPSTDTQYF
>TRBV5-1|TRBJ1-3
CASSWESLRSGNTIYF
>TRBV5-1|TRBJ2-3
CASSPGQTTDTQYF
>TRBV29-1|TRBJ2-5
CSVVAGGQETQYF
>TRBV15|TRBJ1-1
CATMRDSYTEAFF
>TRBV6-2/TRBV6-3|TRBJ2-3
CASSSPFTHWDTHAQDTQYF
>TRBV20-1|TRBJ1-5
CSARGQRTYSNQPQHF
>TRBV7-6|TRBJ1-2
CASSPTRENYGYTF
>TRBV4-1|TRBJ2-1
CASSQRSGGGYNEQFF
>TRBV6-2/TRBV6-3|TRBJ1-2
CASTSRTGSYGYTF